The 13 T cell receptor beta chains below come from one sample, sequenced in a study of CD8+CD57+ T cells in acquired aplastic anemia (dated by TCRdb to the late 2010s). The sequencer was an Illumina HiSeq 2000. TCR beta VDJ combination and CDR3 sequence profiling used genomic DNA as the template. TCRdb applied fastp at Q25 and MiXCR to the public reads, then kept only in-frame beta chains. Rows matching on CDR3 protein sequence are summarized as one entry with the most common DNA and genes. For this sample the table gives around 200,000 distinct CDR3 sequences, of which 40% to 60% were detected only once. The ten largest clones take up 15% to 20% of the sample. Flow cytometry had shown CD8+CD57+ cell expansion in the patients selected for sequencing. The material sequenced was sorted CD4+, CD8+, or CD8+CD57+ T cells (not recorded which) from PBMCs. The source of these receptors is a human donor with aplastic anemia.

The chain uses TRBV11-2 and TRBJ1-1; D uncertain. This CDR3 has 15 amino acids. Looked up from germline, CDR1 is SGHAT and CDR2 is FQNNGV. Trimming took off 0 bases at V and 4 bases at J, with 12 bases between the two ends. The CDR3 DNA reads as TGTGCCAGCAGCTTAGACAGGTGGGGAGGCACTGAAGCTTTCTTT. This encodes CASSLDRWGGTEAFF.

The chain uses TRBV5-1 and TRBJ2-1; 7 bases fit TRBD2. The V gene's germline CDR1 is SGHRS and CDR2 YFSETQ. The V gene end was trimmed by 4 bases and the J gene end by 5 bases; junction bases not matched to a gene: 6. CDR3 length equals 14 residues. In DNA, the CDR3 is TGCGCCAGCAGCACCTGGGGGGGTAACAATGAGCAGTTCTTC. Protein product: CASSTWGGNNEQFF.

The rearrangement joins TRBV25-1 to TRBJ1-1; no clear D. The germline V gene has CDR1 MGHDK and CDR2 SYGVNS. V was pared by 1 base and J by 3 bases, with 3 bases between. This CDR3 comprises 12 residues. CDR3: CASSESYTEAFF. The CDR3 DNA reads TGTGCCAGCAGTGAATCCTACACTGAAGCTTTCTTT.

This clonotype has at least ten counts. The chain joins TRBV20-1 to TRBJ2-7; D is ambiguous. The CDR3 spans 11 residues. Per the germline V gene, CDR1 is DFQATT and CDR2 is SNEGSKA (reference sequence). Trimming removed 2 bases at V and 6 bases at J, with 8 bases between. The CDR3 region is CSARNRGEQYF. The CDR3 nucleotides are TGCAGTGCTAGAAATAGAGGCGAGCAGTACTTC.

Ten or more counts support this clonotype. J is TRBJ1-1 and V is TRBV12-3 or TRBV12-4; TRBD1 is a possible D gene (5 bases). The CDR3 totals 14 residues. Trimming took 6 bases from V and 1 from J, leaving 12 bases between them. This chain's CDR3 is CASSPKTANTEAFF. As DNA, the CDR3 is TGTGCCAGCAGCCCCAAGACAGCGAACACTGAAGCTTTCTTT.

The V gene is TRBV10-3, the J gene TRBJ1-6, with 9 bases aligning to TRBD1. CDR1 and CDR2 (germline): ENHRY, SYGVKD. The CDR3 spans 15 residues. Trimming cost V 6 bases and J 9 bases; bases outside gene matches: 9. The CDR3 sequence is CAISAGTGSGSPLHF. CDR3 coding DNA: TGTGCCATCAGCGCTGGGACAGGGTCGGGTTCACCCCTCCACTTT.

The chain employs TRBV2 and TRBJ2-2; D is uncertain. The CDR3 spans 14 residues. Germline lookup yields CDR1 SNHLY and CDR2 FYNNEI. V was clipped by 6 bases and J by 2 bases, with 10 bases between them. Here the CDR3 reads CASSGTENTGELFF. The CDR3 DNA reads TGTGCCAGCAGCGGTACGGAAAACACCGGGGAGCTGTTTTTT.

J is TRBJ2-1 and V is TRBV20-1; no definite D call. Germline V CDR1 and CDR2: DFQATT, SNEGSKA (reference sequence). The V end was cut by 2 bases, the J end by 4 bases, with 9 bases between. The CDR3 is 13 residues long. DNA of the CDR3: TGCAGTGCTAGAAGCCTATCTTACAATGAGCAGTTCTTC. As protein: CSARSLSYNEQFF.

This clonotype appeared a few times. A much larger clone differs from this one at a single base, so this may be a read error. The V gene is TRBV20-1, the J gene TRBJ2-3, with TRBD2 matching over 10 bases. The germline V gene has CDR1 DFQATT and CDR2 SNEGSKA (reference sequence). The CDR3 contains 16 residues. The chain's CDR3 is CGARAIAGGRTDTQYF. The CDR3 nucleotides read TGCGGTGCTAGGGCAATAGCGGGGGGCAGGACAGATACGCAGTATTTT.

This clonotype showed up many times. The genes are TRBV2 and TRBJ1-5, with D possibly TRBD1 on 6 matching bases. Germline loops: CDR1 SNHLY, CDR2 FYNNEI. V lost 6 bases and J lost 8, with 11 bases in between. The CDR3 runs to 12 residues. The CDR3 loop is CASRRTVEPQHF. DNA for the CDR3: TGTGCCAGCAGGCGGACAGTCGAGCCCCAGCATTTT.

This clonotype has at least ten counts. The chain combines TRBV4-2 with TRBJ1-2, with 8 bases lining up with TRBD1. The CDR3 contains 14 residues. Germline CDR1 LGHNA, CDR2 YNFKEQ. J was trimmed by 8 bases and V by 0 bases; bases with no gene match: 5. CDR3 nucleotide sequence: TGTGCCAGCAGCCAAGATTGGACAGGGTACGGCTACACCTTC. Its translation is CASSQDWTGYGYTF.

This clonotype has a single count. This rearrangement joins TRBV7-6 to TRBJ2-3; 11 bases fit TRBD2. This CDR3 is 16 amino acids long. Germline V gives CDR1 SGHVS, CDR2 FNYEAQ. CDR3 coding DNA: TGTGCTAGTCCGTCTTTAGGGACTAGCGGCGCAGATACGCAGTATTTT. This codes for CASPSLGTSGADTQYF.

V usage is TRBV29-1 and J usage is TRBJ2-3; weak D call: TRBD2 (7 bases). The V end lost 8 bases, the J end lost 3 bases, and 12 bases lay between the germline ends. The germline gives CDR1 SQVTM, CDR2 ANQGSEA. There are 12 residues in the CDR3. CDR3 amino acids: CSLGGATDTQYF. The CDR3 coding sequence is TGCAGCTTGGGGGGGGCGACAGATACGCAGTATTTT.